The 30 T cell receptor beta chains reported below all come from one sample, sequenced in a study of T cell repertoires in cytomegalovirus infection. TCRdb re-called the reads through MiXCR, storing one row per CDR3 protein. This table has around 550,000 distinct CDR3 sequences, around 27% appearing once. The sample consisted of PBMCs. These receptors originate from a human donor in good health (CMV status not recorded). Some clones in this sample may be carry-over from other donors' samples.

This clonotype occurred a few times. This rearrangement joins TRBV10-3 to TRBJ2-3; D is unclear. V was shortened by 2 bases and J by 0 bases, with 9 bases between the two germline ends. The CDR3 loop spans 15 amino acids. Germline V CDR1 and CDR2: ENHRY, SYGVKD. The CDR3 DNA sequence: TGTGCCATCAGTGAGCAGCTAACTAGCACAGATACGCAGTATTTT. It is translated as CAISEQLTSTDTQYF.

This clonotype was detected only a few times. The chain has TRBV7-8 and TRBJ2-1, with 13 nucleotides matching TRBD2. Germline V gives CDR1 SGHVS, CDR2 FQNEAQ. The CDR3 loop spans 15 amino acids. V lost 5 bases to trimming and J lost 8 bases; unmatched junction nucleotides: 6. CDR3 nucleotides: TGTGCCAGCAGCCCCTGGACTAGCGGGAGCCATGAGCAGTTCTTC. This gives the protein CASSPWTSGSHEQFF.

This clonotype was observed a handful of times. The chain has TRBV12-3 or TRBV12-4 and TRBJ2-1, with 13 bases identical to TRBD2. The V gene end was trimmed by 6 bases and the J gene end by 9 bases; junction bases not matched to a gene: 11. The CDR3 extends over 16 amino acids. CDR3 in DNA: TGTGCCAGCAGGACTAGCGGGAGGTCGGTCGGAGGTGAGCAGTTCTTC. Translation: CASRTSGRSVGGEQFF.

The CDR3 reads CASSSQNIAAEAFF. The CDR3 DNA reads TGTGCCAGCAGTTCACAGAATATCGCCGCTGAAGCTTTCTTT. The chain joins TRBV12-3 or TRBV12-4 to TRBJ1-1; the D is unclear. Trimming shortened V by 4 bases and J by 6 bases, and 15 bases separated the two germline ends. This CDR3 comprises 14 residues.

This clonotype was counted only a few times. The chain employs TRBV10-3 and TRBJ2-2; no definite D call. V was trimmed by 7 bases and J by 0 bases, leaving 3 bases between them. The CDR3 consists of 12 residues. Looked up from germline, CDR1 is ENHRY and CDR2 is SYGVKD. The CDR3 here is CAITSNTGELFF. DNA for the CDR3: TGTGCCATCACCTCGAACACCGGGGAGCTGTTTTTT.

The sample holds many counts of this clonotype. The CDR3 region is CASSSPDTQYF. The CDR3 nucleotides read TGTGCCAGCAGCAGCCCGGATACGCAGTATTTT. The chain carries TRBV7-8 and TRBJ2-3; D unresolved. Germline CDR1 SGHVS, CDR2 FQNEAQ. This CDR3 comprises 11 residues. Trimming stripped 5 bases from V and 6 bases from J, with 6 bases between.

The chain is built from TRBV6-5 and TRBJ2-4; D is uncertain. The germline CDR1 and CDR2 sequences are MNHEY and SVGAGI. V was pared by 2 bases and J by 3 bases, with 14 bases between. The CDR3 is 16 residues long. This CDR3 reads CASSYTYMGSKNIQYF. CDR3 sequence (DNA): TGTGCCAGCAGTTACACTTACATGGGAAGCAAAAACATTCAGTACTTC.

V and J are TRBV10-3 and TRBJ2-1, with D maybe TRBD1 (6 bases). CDR1 and CDR2 (germline): ENHRY, SYGVKD. V shed 2 bases and J shed 4 bases, with 12 bases lying between them. The CDR3 is made up of 15 amino acids. The CDR3 sequence is CAISEGQQIYNEQFF. The CDR3 DNA reads TGTGCCATCAGTGAGGGACAGCAAATATACAATGAGCAGTTCTTC.

The rearrangement uses TRBV6-2 or TRBV6-3 and TRBJ2-4, with TRBD2 identical over 9 bases. The CDR3 totals 13 residues. V dropped 4 bases and J dropped 8; count of bases not matched to a gene: 3. Germline V lookup: CDR1 MNHEY, CDR2 SVGEGT. CDR3 in DNA: TGTGCCAGCAGTTTAGCGGGAGAGTACATTCAGTACTTC. It is translated as CASSLAGEYIQYF.

This clonotype was picked up a small number of times. The chain uses TRBV11-2 and TRBJ2-2, with D hard to call. Germline V lookup: CDR1 SGHAT, CDR2 FQNNGV. The CDR3 is made up of 13 amino acids. Trimming pared 5 bases from V and 3 bases from J, leaving 7 bases between. CDR3 DNA sequence: TGTGCCAGCAGCCCCCAGCACACCGGGGAGCTGTTTTTT. It codes for CASSPQHTGELFF.

There are many counts of this clonotype. This rearrangement joins TRBV7-2 to TRBJ2-1, with D perhaps matching TRBD1 (5 bases). Between the trimmed V and J ends, which lost 3 bases and 5 bases, there was a span of 17 bases. Germline V gene sequence: CDR1 SGHTA, CDR2 FQGNSA. The CDR3 spans 16 residues. The CDR3 spells CASSFGRAPLHNEQFF. CDR3 bases: TGTGCCAGCAGCTTCGGCAGGGCGCCACTCCACAATGAGCAGTTCTTC.

This clonotype was observed at least ten times. The chain combines TRBV12-3 or TRBV12-4 with TRBJ2-7; either TRBD1 or TRBD2 may fit D (5 bases each). The CDR3 sequence is 13 residues long. Trimming shortened V by 6 bases and J by 3 bases, and 12 bases separated the two germline ends. DNA of the CDR3: TGTGCCAGCAGCCGTGGGGGAGACTACGAGCAGTACTTC. It codes for CASSRGGDYEQYF.

This clonotype was counted between two and nine times. V and J are TRBV6-2 or TRBV6-3 and TRBJ2-5; 14 bases map to TRBD2. The V gene's germline CDR1 is MNHEY and CDR2 SVGEGT. V lost 7 bases, J lost 5 bases, and 15 bases stayed unmatched. The CDR3 loop spans 18 amino acids. The CDR3 nucleotides read TGTGCCAGCACTAGAAATCCGGGACTAGCGGGAGCCGAGGAGACCCAGTACTTC. Its translation: CASTRNPGLAGAEETQYF.

This clonotype was counted a few times. The V gene is TRBV28, the J gene TRBJ2-2; 12 bases fit TRBD2. Germline trimming cut 6 bases from V and 5 bases from J; bases unmatched to any gene: 7. CDR3 length equals 16 residues. Germline-derived CDR1 and CDR2 are MDHEN and SYDVKM. The CDR3 nucleotides are TGTGCCAGCAGATCTCCGACTAGCGGGAGTACCGGGGAGCTGTTTTTT. Translated: CASRSPTSGSTGELFF.

This clonotype was observed a handful of times. This rearrangement joins TRBV12-5 to TRBJ1-1; 8 bases line up with TRBD1. The CDR3 consists of 16 residues. With 1 base clipped from V and 2 bases from J, the junction kept 6 bases outside the gene matches. The germline V gene has CDR1 LGHNT and CDR2 FRNRAP. CDR3 sequence: CASGLGQGIGNTEAFF. The CDR3 bases are TGTGCTAGTGGTTTGGGACAGGGGATCGGAAACACTGAAGCTTTCTTT.

This clonotype was observed at least ten times. This sequence joins TRBV7-2 and TRBJ1-1; D gene unclear. The CDR3 runs 14 residues. CDR1 is SGHTA, CDR2 FQGNSA, per germline. V was clipped by 4 bases and J by 0 bases, with 9 bases between them. This CDR3 is CASSSQGLNTEAFF. The DNA for the CDR3 is TGTGCCAGCAGCTCACAAGGGTTGAACACTGAAGCTTTCTTT.

This clonotype was counted a few times. This rearrangement joins TRBV7-3 to TRBJ2-3; possibly TRBD2 for D (6 bases). Germline V gene lookup returns CDR1 SGHTA and CDR2 FQGTGA. V was trimmed by 1 base and J by 4 bases, leaving 9 bases between them. This CDR3 spans 14 amino acids. CDR3 sequence reads: CASSLIGGSDTQYF. The CDR3 DNA is TGTGCCAGCAGCTTAATTGGAGGGTCAGATACGCAGTATTTT.

This clonotype was found many times. This chain joins TRBV6-2 or TRBV6-3 and TRBJ2-1, with TRBD1 identical over 10 bases. Germline values: CDR1 MNHEY, CDR2 SVGEGT. The CDR3 covers 14 residues. Trimming removed 7 bases from V and 3 bases from J; junction bases left unmatched: 3. DNA of the CDR3: TGTGCCAGCAATAGGGACAGGGGCTACAATGAGCAGTTCTTC. As protein: CASNRDRGYNEQFF.

In this sample, this clonotype turned up many times. V is TRBV7-2 and J is TRBJ2-1; no clear D. V gave up 5 bases and J gave up 5 bases, with 16 bases separating them. The V gene's germline CDR1 is SGHTA and CDR2 FQGNSA. This CDR3 comprises 15 residues. The DNA of the CDR3 is TGTGCCAGCAGCCAAACAGCAGTTAAAAACAATGAGCAGTTCTTC. It codes for CASSQTAVKNNEQFF.

This rearrangement joins TRBV20-1 to TRBJ1-6; maybe TRBD1 (5 bases). The V and J ends lost 5 bases and 3 bases respectively, with 20 bases between them. From germline, CDR1 is DFQATT and CDR2 SNEGSKA (reference sequence). This CDR3 comprises 17 residues. The CDR3 protein is CSADLLDSDHYNSPLHF. The CDR3 DNA follows: TGCAGTGCTGACCTTTTAGACAGTGATCACTATAATTCACCCCTCCACTTT.

In this sample, this clonotype turned up many times. This sequence joins TRBV7-2 and TRBJ2-6, with 7 nucleotides matching TRBD1. V lost 4 bases, J lost 4 bases, and 4 bases stayed unmatched. Per germline, CDR1 SGHTA and CDR2 FQGNSA. The CDR3 runs to 15 residues. The CDR3 coding sequence is TGTGCCAGCAGCTCAGGGGGATCCGGGGCCAACGTCCTGACTTTC. Protein sequence: CASSSGGSGANVLTF.

This clonotype was detected a few times. This chain joins TRBV4-1 and TRBJ1-1; D uncertain. The CDR3 has 12 residues. V lost 1 base and J lost 8, with 8 bases in between. From germline, CDR1 is MGHRA and CDR2 YSYEKL. CDR3 sequence: CASSQVGREAFF. CDR3 nucleotides: TGCGCCAGCAGCCAAGTGGGAAGAGAAGCTTTCTTT.

This sequence joins TRBV19 and TRBJ2-2, with D tentatively TRBD1 (5 bases). The length of the CDR3 is 13 residues. In germline, CDR1 is LNHDA, CDR2 SQIVND (reference sequence). The V end lost 7 bases, the J end lost 5 bases, and 11 bases lay between the germline ends. CDR3 in amino acids: CASTREFTGELFF. CDR3 sequence (DNA): TGTGCCAGTACCAGGGAATTTACCGGGGAGCTGTTTTTT. The full variable domain, rest sourced from reference TRBV19 and TRBJ2-2, is DGGITQSPKYLFRKEGQNVTLSCEQNLNHDAMYWYRQDPGQGLRLIYYSQIVNDFQKGDIAEGYSVSREKKESFPLTVTSAQKNPTAFYLCASTREFTGELFFGEGSRLTVL.

This chain uses TRBV4-3 with TRBJ2-1; D is ambiguous. Germline V gene lookup returns CDR1 LGHNA and CDR2 YSLEER. The CDR3 contains 15 residues. The V and J ends lost 4 bases and 6 bases respectively, with 16 bases between them. The CDR3 spells CASSPGEGHFNEQFF. In nucleotides, the CDR3 is TGCGCCAGCAGCCCCGGAGAAGGTCATTTCAATGAGCAGTTCTTC.

Ten or more counts support this clonotype. This chain uses TRBV7-3 with TRBJ2-1; D not certain. This CDR3 is 14 amino acids long. Trimming took 2 bases from V and 4 from J, leaving 9 bases between them. CDR1 is SGHTA, CDR2 FQGTGA, per germline. CDR3 in amino acids: CASSLLGEYNEQFF. CDR3 sequence (DNA): TGTGCCAGCAGCTTATTAGGCGAGTACAATGAGCAGTTCTTC.

The chain employs TRBV7-8 and TRBJ2-2; 12 bases map to TRBD2. V shed 3 bases, J shed 5 bases, and the junction held 13 bases outside the gene matches. CDR1 and CDR2 (germline): SGHVS, FQNEAQ. The CDR3 totals 19 residues. The CDR3, as DNA: TGTGCCAGCAGCTTTCGACGTAGACTAGCGGGAGTTATAACCGGGGAGCTGTTTTTT. This codes for CASSFRRRLAGVITGELFF.

This clonotype was found once. V is TRBV28 and J is TRBJ2-7; TRBD2 matches at 7 bases. J was trimmed by 6 bases and V by 3 bases; bases with no gene match: 14. CDR3 length equals 16 residues. CDR1 is MDHEN and CDR2 is SYDVKM in the germline V gene. DNA for the CDR3: TGTGCCAGCAGTTTTCTCACTAGCGTCTCCCCCCTCGAGCAGTACTTC. This translates into CASSFLTSVSPLEQYF.

V and J are TRBV4-3 and TRBJ1-1, with unresolved D. CDR3 length equals 13 residues. Germline V lookup: CDR1 LGHNA, CDR2 YSLEER. V lost 0 bases and J lost 9, with 11 bases in between. CDR3 in DNA: TGCGCCAGCAGCCAAGAAGGAGGGTGGAAAGCTTTCTTT. Residues: CASSQEGGWKAFF.

The J gene is TRBJ2-5, the V gene TRBV12-3 or TRBV12-4; D remains unclear. The CDR3 sequence is 13 residues long. V lost 3 bases, J lost 5 bases, and 10 bases lay in between. CDR3: CASSLIHVETQYF. The CDR3 DNA is TGTGCCAGCAGTTTGATTCATGTGGAGACCCAGTACTTC.

The rearrangement uses TRBV6-1 and TRBJ1-4; TRBD1 might be the D (5 bases). CDR3 length: 13 residues. Germline V gene sequence: CDR1 MNHNS, CDR2 SASEGT. The V end was cut by 7 bases, the J end by 7 bases, with 13 bases between. DNA of the CDR3: TGTGCCAGCAAACGGGGGGGGAGTGAAAAACTGTTTTTT. Amino acids: CASKRGGSEKLFF.